This T cell receptor beta chain was sequenced during a study of blood T cell repertoires in COVID-19. The wider study: Nucleic acid was either cDNA or gDNA, and it came from T cells, B-cell-depleted T cells, or PBMCs.

This clone appeared a single time. The germline V gene has CDR1 LNHDA and CDR2 SQIVND (reference sequence). The length of the CDR3 is 15 residues. Trimming pared 4 bases from V and 4 bases from J, leaving 14 bases between. How the authors handled the data: Using reference gene primer amplification, nucleated cell counts were estimated. Assay used: immunoSEQ multiplex PCR; TCRdb lists only in-frame clones, some missing. The V and J calls and clone size come from that table; D and trimming were worked out from the DNA. The table has roughly 250,000 clones, around 82% seen once. This clonotype was sampled from a human donor in a cohort sampled during active COVID-19. Sequencing was carried out using peripheral blood. The gene calls are TRBV19 and TRBJ2-1; tentative D call: TRBD2 (7 bases). Here the CDR3 reads CASSNRGGPYNEQFF. The CDR3 coding sequence is TGTGCCAGTAGTAATAGGGGGGGGCCATACAATGAGCAGTTCTTC.